This TCR beta chain came from a study of blood T cell repertoires in COVID-19. In the study overall: The cDNA or gDNA used as material had been derived from T cells, B-cell-depleted T cells, or PBMCs.

Repertoires were generated with immunoSEQ multiplex PCR, while TCRdb's copy carries only in-frame clones and drops some. In the table there are around 180,000 clones, around 77% of which are singletons. Germline V gene sequence: CDR1 SNHLY, CDR2 FYNNEI. V lost 11 bases and J 7 bases, leaving 17 bases between the germline ends. This CDR3 region has 13 residues. The source is a man in his 60s with active or convalescent COVID-19. The chain links TRBV2 to TRBJ2-2, with D perhaps matching TRBD1 (5 bases). The sample was peripheral blood. This chain's CDR3 is CASKQTVGGELFF. The CDR3 DNA reads TGTGCCTCCAAGCAGACAGTTGGCGGGGAGCTGTTTTTT.